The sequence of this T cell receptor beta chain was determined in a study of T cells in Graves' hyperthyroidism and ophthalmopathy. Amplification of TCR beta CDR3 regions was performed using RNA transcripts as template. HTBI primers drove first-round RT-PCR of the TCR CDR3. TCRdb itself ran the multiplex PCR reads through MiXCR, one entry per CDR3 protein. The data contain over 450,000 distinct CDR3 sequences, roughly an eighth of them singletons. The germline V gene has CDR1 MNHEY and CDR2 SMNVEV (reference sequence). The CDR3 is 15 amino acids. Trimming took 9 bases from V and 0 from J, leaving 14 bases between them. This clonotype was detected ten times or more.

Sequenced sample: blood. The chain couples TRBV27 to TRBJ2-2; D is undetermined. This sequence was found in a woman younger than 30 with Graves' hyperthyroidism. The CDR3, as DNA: TGTGCCAGTGGGCTAAGACGGGCGAACACCGGGGAGCTGTTTTTT. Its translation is CASGLRRANTGELFF.